This T cell receptor beta chain was obtained from a study of blood T cells in healthy people across ages. A second about 6 to 12 cycle PCR used barcoded and J-beta primers. TCRdb fed the 5' RACE reads into MiXCR, producing one record per CDR3 protein. The table records about 670,000 distinct CDR3 sequences, around 41% of them present only once. CDR3 size: 15 residues. With 8 bases clipped from V and 2 bases from J, the junction kept 10 bases outside the gene matches. The germline V gene has CDR1 MNHEY and CDR2 SMNVEV (reference sequence). The study's findings and limits: Without sorted subsets, naive and antigen-experienced compartments could not be conclusively compared.

This clonotype turned up a few times. Its specificity is unknown. V is TRBV27 and J is TRBJ2-7; the match to TRBD1 covers 9 bases. The sample was blood. The sequence derives from a man at least 80 years old in good health. The CDR3 is CASSSTGTGPYEQYF. The CDR3 DNA reads TGTGCCAGCTCCTCAACCGGGACAGGGCCCTACGAGCAGTACTTC.